This T cell receptor (beta chain) was sequenced for a study of tumor-infiltrating lymphocytes in primary liver carcinoma. Study-wide findings and caveats: Only about 7-24% of top clones were detected in each of the five tumor regions. Overlap in tumor-adjacent and tumor-blood pairs fell below that of tumor region pairs.

The germline CDR1 and CDR2 sequences are SQVTM and ANQGSEA. CDR3 size: 15 residues. From 450 to 600 ng total RNA, TCR beta cDNA was generated with a primer in the constant region. Investigators got TCR beta libraries out of three nested multiplex PCR rounds, done with slightly modified ARM-PCR. The study ran its first two PCR rounds for roughly 10 cycles each, using TRBV1-TRBV30 forward primers and a C-beta reverse primer. From the multiplex PCR reads, TCRdb called clonotypes with MiXCR, one entry per CDR3 protein. The sample includes about 54,000 distinct CDR3 sequences, about 73% seen only once; the top ten take under 30%. Investigators took RNA and DNA out together from roughly 18-30 mg of unsorted bulk tissue. Concerning this clonotype itself: The antigen is undetermined. An end of the junction differs from the germline gene, which may be a read error.

The TCR was taken from a man aged 40-50 years with primary liver carcinoma and hepatitis B virus infection. The chain employs TRBV29-1 and TRBJ2-3, with D maybe TRBD2 (5 bases). The sample was liver tumor tissue from sampling region 2. The subset was: tumor region T2, inferior pole. The CDR3 reads CSVEDPGSPTETHYF. CDR3 sequence (DNA): TGCAGCGTTGAAGATCCGGGGTCCCCCACAGAAACGCACTATTTT.